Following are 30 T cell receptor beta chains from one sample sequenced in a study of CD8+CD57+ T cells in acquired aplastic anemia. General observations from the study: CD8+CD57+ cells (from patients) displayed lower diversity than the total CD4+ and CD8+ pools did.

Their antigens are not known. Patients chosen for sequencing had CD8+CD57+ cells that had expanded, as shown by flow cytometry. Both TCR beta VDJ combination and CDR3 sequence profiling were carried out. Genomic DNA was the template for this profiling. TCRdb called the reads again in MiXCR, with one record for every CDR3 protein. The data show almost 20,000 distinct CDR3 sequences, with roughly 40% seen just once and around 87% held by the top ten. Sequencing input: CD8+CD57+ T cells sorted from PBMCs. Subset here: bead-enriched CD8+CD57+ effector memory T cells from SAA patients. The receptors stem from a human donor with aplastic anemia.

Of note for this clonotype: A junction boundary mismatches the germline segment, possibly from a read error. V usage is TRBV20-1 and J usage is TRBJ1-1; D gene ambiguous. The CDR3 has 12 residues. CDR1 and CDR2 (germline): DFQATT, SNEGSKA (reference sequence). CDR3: CSARVRDTKASF. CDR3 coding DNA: TGCAGTGCTAGAGTGAGAGACACTAAAGCTTCCTTT.

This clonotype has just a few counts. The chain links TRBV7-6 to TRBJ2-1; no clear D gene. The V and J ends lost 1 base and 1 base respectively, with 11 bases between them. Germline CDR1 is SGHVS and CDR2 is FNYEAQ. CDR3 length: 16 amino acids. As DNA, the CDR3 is TGTGCCAGCAGCTTAGGGGTAGCAGCGTCCTACAATGAGCAGTTCTTC. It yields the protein CASSLGVAASYNEQFF.

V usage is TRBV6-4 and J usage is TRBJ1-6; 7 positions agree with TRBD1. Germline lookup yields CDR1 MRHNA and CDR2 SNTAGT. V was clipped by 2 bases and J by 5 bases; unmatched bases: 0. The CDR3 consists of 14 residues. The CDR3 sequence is CASSDGTDNSPLHF. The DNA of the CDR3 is TGTGCCAGCAGTGACGGGACAGATAATTCACCCCTCCACTTT.

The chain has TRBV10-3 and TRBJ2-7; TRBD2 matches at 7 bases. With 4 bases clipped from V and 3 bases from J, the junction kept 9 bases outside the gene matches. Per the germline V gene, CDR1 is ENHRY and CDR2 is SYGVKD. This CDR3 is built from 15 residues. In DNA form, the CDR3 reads TGTGCCATCAGTGTTGATGCGGGAGACCACTACGAGCAGTACTTC. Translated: CAISVDAGDHYEQYF.

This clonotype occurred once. Here the CDR3 reads CASSPQVGRGDTQYF. CDR3 coding DNA: TGTGCCAGCTCACCACAGGTGGGACGAGGAGATACGCAGTATTTT. V usage is TRBV18 and J usage is TRBJ2-3; D may match TRBD1 or TRBD2 (5 bases each). Germline-derived CDR1 and CDR2 are KGHSH and LQKENI. The CDR3 runs 15 residues. V was trimmed by 1 base and J by 5 bases, leaving 13 bases between them.

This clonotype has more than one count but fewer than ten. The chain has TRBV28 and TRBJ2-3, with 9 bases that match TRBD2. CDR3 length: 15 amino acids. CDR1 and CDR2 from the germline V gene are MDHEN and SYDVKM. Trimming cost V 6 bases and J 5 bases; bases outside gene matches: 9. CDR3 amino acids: CASSPFSGSKDTQYF. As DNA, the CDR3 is TGTGCCAGCAGCCCCTTTAGCGGGAGTAAAGATACGCAGTATTTT.

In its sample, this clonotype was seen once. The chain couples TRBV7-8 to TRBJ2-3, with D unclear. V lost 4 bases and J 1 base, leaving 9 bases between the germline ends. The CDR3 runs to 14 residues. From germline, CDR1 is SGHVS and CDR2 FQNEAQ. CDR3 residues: CASSSWIGTDTQYF. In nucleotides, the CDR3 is TGTGCCAGCAGCTCCTGGATTGGCACAGATACGCAGTATTTT.

The DNA for the CDR3 is TGTGCCAGCAGCCTTGGGGTGAGGAACACTGAAGCTTTCTTT. This sequence encodes CASSLGVRNTEAFF. The rearrangement joins TRBV28 to TRBJ1-1, with unresolved D. V lost 6 bases and J lost 1, with 12 bases in between. Germline lookup yields CDR1 MDHEN and CDR2 SYDVKM. CDR3 length: 14 amino acids. Full variable domain (remainder filled in from reference TRBV28 and TRBJ1-1): DVKVTQSSRYLVKRTGEKVFLECVQDMDHENMFWYRQDPGLGLRLIYFSYDVKMKEKGDIPEGYSVSREKKERFSLILESASTNQTSMYLCASSLGVRNTEAFFGQGTRLTVV.

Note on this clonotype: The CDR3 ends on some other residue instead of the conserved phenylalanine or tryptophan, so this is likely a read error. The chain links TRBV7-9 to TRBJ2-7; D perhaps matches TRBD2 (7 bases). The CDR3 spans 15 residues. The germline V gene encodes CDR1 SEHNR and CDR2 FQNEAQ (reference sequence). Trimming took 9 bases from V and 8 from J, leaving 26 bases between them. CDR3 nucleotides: TGTGCCAGGAGGGGGGGGGGGGGGGGGGGGGAGCAGCAGTACCTC. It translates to CARRGGGGGGEQQYL.

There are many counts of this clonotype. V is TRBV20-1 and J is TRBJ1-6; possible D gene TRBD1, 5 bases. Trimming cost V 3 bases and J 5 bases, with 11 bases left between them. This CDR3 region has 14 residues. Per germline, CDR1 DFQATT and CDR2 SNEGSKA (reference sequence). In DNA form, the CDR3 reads TGCAGTGCTAGGTTCGGGACGGATAATTCACCCCTCCACTTT. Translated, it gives CSARFGTDNSPLHF.

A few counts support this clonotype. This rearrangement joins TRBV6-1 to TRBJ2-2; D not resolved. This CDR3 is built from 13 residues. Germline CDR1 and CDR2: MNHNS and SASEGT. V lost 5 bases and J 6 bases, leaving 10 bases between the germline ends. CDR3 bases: TGTGCCAGCAGTTACCTAGGGCCCGGGGAGCTGTTTTTT. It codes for CASSYLGPGELFF.

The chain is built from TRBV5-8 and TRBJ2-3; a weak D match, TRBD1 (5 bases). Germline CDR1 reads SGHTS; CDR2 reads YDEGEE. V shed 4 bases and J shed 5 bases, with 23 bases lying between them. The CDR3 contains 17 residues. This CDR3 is CASSAMDIGILGDTQYF. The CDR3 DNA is TGTGCCAGCAGCGCTATGGACATCGGCATTCTAGGAGATACGCAGTATTTT. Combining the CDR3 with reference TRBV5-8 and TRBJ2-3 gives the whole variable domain EAGVTQSPTHLIKTRGQQATLRCSPISGHTSVYWYQQALGLGLQFLLWYDEGEERNRGNFPPRFSGRQFPNYSSELNVNALELEDSALYLCASSAMDIGILGDTQYFGPGTRLTVL.

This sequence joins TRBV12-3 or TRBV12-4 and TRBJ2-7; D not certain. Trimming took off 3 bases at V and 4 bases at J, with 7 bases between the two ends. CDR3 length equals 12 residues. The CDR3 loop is CASSFVIYEQYF. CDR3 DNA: TGTGCCAGCAGTTTTGTAATTTACGAGCAGTACTTC.

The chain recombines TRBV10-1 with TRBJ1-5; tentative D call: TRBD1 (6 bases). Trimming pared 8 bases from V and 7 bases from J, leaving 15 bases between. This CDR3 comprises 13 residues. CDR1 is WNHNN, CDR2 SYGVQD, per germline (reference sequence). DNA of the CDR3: TGCGCCAGCGCGGACAGCCTCGGACAGCCCCAGCATTTT. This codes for CASADSLGQPQHF.

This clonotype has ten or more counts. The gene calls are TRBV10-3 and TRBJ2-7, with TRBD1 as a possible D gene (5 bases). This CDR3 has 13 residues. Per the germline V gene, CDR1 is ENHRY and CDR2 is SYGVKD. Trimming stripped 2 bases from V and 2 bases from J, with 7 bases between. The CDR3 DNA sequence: TGTGCCATCAGTGAGGACAGAGCCTACGAGCAGTACTTC. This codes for CAISEDRAYEQYF.

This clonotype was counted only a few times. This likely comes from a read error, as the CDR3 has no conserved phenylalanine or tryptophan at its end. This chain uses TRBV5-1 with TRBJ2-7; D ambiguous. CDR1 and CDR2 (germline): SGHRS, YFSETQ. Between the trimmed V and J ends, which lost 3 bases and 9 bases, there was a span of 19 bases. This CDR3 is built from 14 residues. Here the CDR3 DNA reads TGCGCCAGCAGCTCCTACCCAGGCTCCTGCGGGCAGTACCTC. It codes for CASSSYPGSCGQYL.

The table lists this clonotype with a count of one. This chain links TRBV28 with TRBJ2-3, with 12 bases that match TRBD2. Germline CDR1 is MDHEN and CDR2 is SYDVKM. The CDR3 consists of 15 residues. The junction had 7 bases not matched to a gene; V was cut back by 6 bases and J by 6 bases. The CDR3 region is CASRRGGLAGDTQYF. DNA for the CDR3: TGTGCCAGCAGAAGAGGGGGACTAGCGGGCGATACGCAGTATTTT.

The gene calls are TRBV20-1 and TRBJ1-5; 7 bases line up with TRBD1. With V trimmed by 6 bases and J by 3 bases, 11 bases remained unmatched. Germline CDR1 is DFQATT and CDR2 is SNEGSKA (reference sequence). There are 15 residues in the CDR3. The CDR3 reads CSATPLGQTNQPQHF. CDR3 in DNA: TGCAGTGCCACCCCCTTGGGACAGACCAATCAGCCCCAGCATTTT.

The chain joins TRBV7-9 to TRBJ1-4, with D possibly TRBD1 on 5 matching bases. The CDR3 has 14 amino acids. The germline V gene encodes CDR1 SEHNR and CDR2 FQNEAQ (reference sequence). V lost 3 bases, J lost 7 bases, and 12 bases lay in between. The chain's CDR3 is CASSFGAASEKLFF. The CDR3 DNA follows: TGTGCCAGCAGCTTTGGGGCAGCAAGTGAAAAACTGTTTTTT.

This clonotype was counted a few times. The CDR3 DNA reads TGTGCCAGCAGCGTAGAACAGGGCGGGTCCTACAATGAGCAGTTCTTC. The encoded protein is CASSVEQGGSYNEQFF. V and J are TRBV9 and TRBJ2-1, with D perhaps TRBD1 (6 bases). CDR3 length: 16 amino acids. CDR1 is SGDLS, CDR2 YYNGEE, per germline. The V gene lost 0 bases and the J gene lost 1 base, with 11 bases spanning the gap.

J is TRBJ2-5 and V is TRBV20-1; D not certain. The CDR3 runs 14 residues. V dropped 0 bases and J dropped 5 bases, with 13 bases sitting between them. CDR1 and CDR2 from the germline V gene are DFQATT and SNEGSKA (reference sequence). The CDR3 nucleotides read TGCAGTGCTAGAGATCAAGGACGGCGGGAGACCCAGTACTTC. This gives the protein CSARDQGRRETQYF.

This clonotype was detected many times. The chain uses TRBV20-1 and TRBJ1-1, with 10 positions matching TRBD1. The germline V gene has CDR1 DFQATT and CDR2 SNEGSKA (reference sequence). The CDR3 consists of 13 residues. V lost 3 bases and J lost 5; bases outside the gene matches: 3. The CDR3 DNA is TGCAGTGCTAGGACAGGGGGCAAGACTGAAGCTTTCTTT. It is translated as CSARTGGKTEAFF.

CDR3 coding DNA: TGTGCCAGCAGCCTCAGACCGAGTGGAAACACCATATATTTT. It is translated as CASSLRPSGNTIYF. This sequence joins TRBV7-8 and TRBJ1-3; D ambiguous. Germline CDR1 and CDR2: SGHVS and FQNEAQ. This CDR3 is built from 14 residues. V lost 5 bases and J lost 3, with 11 bases in between.

In DNA form, the CDR3 reads TGTGCCAGCAGCCCCCGGTTCAGCGGGGACCACGAGCAGTACTTC. This sequence encodes CASSPRFSGDHEQYF. The chain recombines TRBV7-6 with TRBJ2-7, with 7 positions matching TRBD2. The CDR3 spans 15 residues. Germline trimming cut 5 bases from V and 5 bases from J; bases unmatched to any gene: 12. The germline V gene encodes CDR1 SGHVS and CDR2 FNYEAQ.

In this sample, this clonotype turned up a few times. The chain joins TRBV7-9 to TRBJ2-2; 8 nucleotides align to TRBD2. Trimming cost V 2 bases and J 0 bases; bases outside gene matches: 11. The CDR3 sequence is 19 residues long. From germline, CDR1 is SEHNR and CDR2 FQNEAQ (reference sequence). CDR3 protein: CASSLFPGGDGPNTGELFF. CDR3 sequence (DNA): TGTGCCAGCAGCTTATTCCCGGGAGGGGATGGCCCGAACACCGGGGAGCTGTTTTTT. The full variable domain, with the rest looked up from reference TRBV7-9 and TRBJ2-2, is DTGVSQNPRHKITKRGQNVTFRCDPISEHNRLYWYRQTLGQGPEFLTYFQNEAQLEKSRLLSDRFSAERPKGSFSTLEIQRTEQGDSAMYLCASSLFPGGDGPNTGELFFGEGSRLTVL.

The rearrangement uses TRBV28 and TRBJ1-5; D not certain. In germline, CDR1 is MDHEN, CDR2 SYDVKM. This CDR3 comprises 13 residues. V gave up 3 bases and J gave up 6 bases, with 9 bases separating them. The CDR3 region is CASSFFPSQPQHF. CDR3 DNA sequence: TGTGCCAGCAGTTTTTTCCCCAGTCAGCCCCAGCATTTT.

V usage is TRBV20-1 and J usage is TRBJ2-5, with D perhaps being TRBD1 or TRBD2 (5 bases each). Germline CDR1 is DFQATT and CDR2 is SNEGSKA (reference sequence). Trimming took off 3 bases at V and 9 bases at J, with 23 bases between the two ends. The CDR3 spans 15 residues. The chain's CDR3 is CSASFPRASLGAQYF. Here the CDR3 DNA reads TGCAGTGCTAGTTTCCCCAGGGCTAGCCTAGGGGCCCAGTACTTC.

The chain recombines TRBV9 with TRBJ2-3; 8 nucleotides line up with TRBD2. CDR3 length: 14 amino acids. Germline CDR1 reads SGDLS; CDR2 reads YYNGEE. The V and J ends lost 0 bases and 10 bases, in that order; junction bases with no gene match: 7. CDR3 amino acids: CASSVGDSGEAQYF. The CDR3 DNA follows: TGTGCCAGCAGCGTAGGGGATAGCGGGGAGGCGCAGTATTTT. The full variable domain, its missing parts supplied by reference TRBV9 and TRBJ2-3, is DSGVTQTPKHLITATGQRVTLRCSPRSGDLSVYWYQQSLDQGLQFLIQYYNGEERAKGNILERFSAQQFPDLHSELNLSSLELGDSALYFCASSVGDSGEAQYFGPGTRLTVL.

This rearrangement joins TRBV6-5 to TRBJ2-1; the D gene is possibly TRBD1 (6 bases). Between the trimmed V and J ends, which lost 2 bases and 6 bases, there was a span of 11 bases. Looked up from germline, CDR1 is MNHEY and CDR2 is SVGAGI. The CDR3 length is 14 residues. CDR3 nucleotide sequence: TGTGCCAGCAGTTACCCGGGACAAGGCAATGAGCAGTTCTTC. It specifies CASSYPGQGNEQFF.

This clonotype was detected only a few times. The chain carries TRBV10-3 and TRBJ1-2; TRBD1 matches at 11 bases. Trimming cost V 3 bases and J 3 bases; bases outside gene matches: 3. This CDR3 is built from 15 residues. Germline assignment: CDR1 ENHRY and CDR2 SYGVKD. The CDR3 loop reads CAISDGTGGYYGYTF. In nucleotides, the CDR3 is TGTGCCATCAGTGACGGGACAGGGGGATACTATGGCTACACCTTC.